The rows below give T cell receptor beta chains drawn from one sample of a study of blood T cell repertoires in COVID-19. Method: immunoSEQ multiplex PCR; TCRdb's copy keeps in-frame clones and lacks some. The sample gives approximately 100,000 clones, 80% to 90% of which show up once; 7% to 9% is in the top ten. The sequenced material came from peripheral blood. The source of these receptors is a woman aged 80 or over with active or convalescent COVID-19. The CDR3 runs from the conserved cysteine through the conserved F or W. Clone size is stated in some rows and not others, as once, few, many or a class when expanded.

CDR3 protein: CASSKTSGRVNEQFF
V gene: TRBV7-2
J gene: TRBJ2-1
clone size: -

CDR3 protein: CASSPSLRLYNEQFF
V gene: TRBV14
J gene: TRBJ2-1
clone size: -

CDR3 protein: CASRQGGQPQHF
V gene: TRBV2
J gene: TRBJ1-5
clone size: -

CDR3 protein: CASSFQGGMNTEAFF
V gene: TRBV7-9
J gene: TRBJ1-1
clone size: -

CDR3 protein: CASSLRTRTIYEQYF
V gene: TRBV3-1/TRBV3-2
J gene: TRBJ2-7
clone size: -

CDR3 protein: CASSEAEGSGNTIYF
V gene: TRBV6-1
J gene: TRBJ1-3
clone size: -

CDR3 protein: CASSPLGLGTDTQYF
V gene: TRBV7-3
J gene: TRBJ2-3
clone size: -

CDR3 protein: CASSGTGPSGANVLTF
V gene: TRBV24-1
J gene: TRBJ2-6
clone size: -

CDR3 protein: CASSEAGGINSPLHF
V gene: TRBV6-1
J gene: TRBJ1-6
clone size: once

CDR3 protein: CASRTGARPLGYTF
V gene: TRBV19
J gene: TRBJ1-2
clone size: few

CDR3 protein: CASSPLTLSNQPQHF
V gene: TRBV27
J gene: TRBJ1-5
clone size: -

CDR3 protein: CASSYSTSGRDIQYF
V gene: TRBV6-2/TRBV6-3
J gene: TRBJ2-4
clone size: -

CDR3 protein: CASSLGVGGAFF
V gene: TRBV5-4
J gene: TRBJ1-1
clone size: -

CDR3 protein: CASSPDRGRTTRDTQYF
V gene: TRBV5-1
J gene: TRBJ2-3
clone size: -

CDR3 protein: CASSQTQGASNEKLFF
V gene: TRBV4-2
J gene: TRBJ1-4
clone size: -

CDR3 protein: CASSQAGTVGNTIYF
V gene: TRBV14
J gene: TRBJ1-3
clone size: -

CDR3 protein: CASSLYGQGSITEAFF
V gene: TRBV5-6
J gene: TRBJ1-1
clone size: -

CDR3 protein: CASSLHDRANYGYTF
V gene: TRBV27
J gene: TRBJ1-2
clone size: -

CDR3 protein: CASSGQGSDQPQHF
V gene: TRBV2
J gene: TRBJ1-5
clone size: few

CDR3 protein: CASSPAGGHSGNTIYF
V gene: TRBV28
J gene: TRBJ1-3
clone size: once

CDR3 protein: CASSPGTFSSSYEQYF
V gene: TRBV5-1
J gene: TRBJ2-7
clone size: -

CDR3 protein: CASSQAGHGSGELFF
V gene: TRBV18
J gene: TRBJ2-2
clone size: few

CDR3 protein: CASRSQGRNEQFF
V gene: TRBV2
J gene: TRBJ2-1
clone size: -

CDR3 protein: CASSRRQGGNEQFF
V gene: TRBV19
J gene: TRBJ2-1
clone size: -

CDR3 protein: CASSSQGGMYGYTF
V gene: TRBV6-5
J gene: TRBJ1-2
clone size: -

CDR3 protein: CASLDGGAGANVLTF
V gene: TRBV25-1
J gene: TRBJ2-6
clone size: -

CDR3 protein: CAWSLAGVSETQYF
V gene: TRBV30
J gene: TRBJ2-5
clone size: -

CDR3 protein: CASSQGRDFANTGELFF
V gene: TRBV3-1/TRBV3-2
J gene: TRBJ2-2
clone size: -

CDR3 protein: CASSLPGRSDTQYF
V gene: TRBV5-6
J gene: TRBJ2-3
clone size: -

CDR3 protein: CASSRDRDYGYTF
V gene: TRBV14
J gene: TRBJ1-2
clone size: -

CDR3 protein: CASILTGVHTEAFF
V gene: TRBV19
J gene: TRBJ1-1
clone size: -

CDR3 protein: CASSQVNSYEQYF
V gene: TRBV3-1/TRBV3-2
J gene: TRBJ2-7
clone size: -

CDR3 protein: CASSYGGLPVRFGETQYF
V gene: TRBV6-2/TRBV6-3
J gene: TRBJ2-5
clone size: few

CDR3 protein: CAISGGSNSPLHF
V gene: TRBV10-3
J gene: TRBJ1-6
clone size: once

CDR3 protein: CASSEWRGWPLHF
V gene: TRBV28
J gene: TRBJ1-6
clone size: -

CDR3 protein: CASSLVSAGRETQYF
V gene: TRBV7-6
J gene: TRBJ2-5
clone size: -

CDR3 protein: CASRNPRVIPYEQYF
V gene: TRBV28
J gene: TRBJ2-7
clone size: -

CDR3 protein: CASKTSGSVDTQYF
V gene: TRBV19
J gene: TRBJ2-3
clone size: -

CDR3 protein: CASSLGQMIAKNIQYF
V gene: TRBV7-9
J gene: TRBJ2-4
clone size: -

CDR3 protein: CASRLSEGATEAFF
V gene: TRBV2
J gene: TRBJ1-1
clone size: -

CDR3 protein: CSVEGLSYEQYF
V gene: TRBV29-1
J gene: TRBJ2-7
clone size: -

CDR3 protein: CATADTSRTGELFF
V gene: TRBV24-1
J gene: TRBJ2-2
clone size: once

CDR3 protein: CASSVNPGQGGSPLHF
V gene: TRBV9
J gene: TRBJ1-6
clone size: -

CDR3 protein: CASSQPSLNGLSRGGYTF
V gene: TRBV3-1/TRBV3-2
J gene: TRBJ1-2
clone size: -

CDR3 protein: CASSSDREDTQYF
V gene: TRBV7-3
J gene: TRBJ2-3
clone size: -

CDR3 protein: CASSVGQQETQYF
V gene: TRBV9
J gene: TRBJ2-5
clone size: -

CDR3 protein: CARSLTSGGNTGELFF
V gene: TRBV5-3
J gene: TRBJ2-2
clone size: -

CDR3 protein: CATQPGHLYEQYF
V gene: TRBV24-1
J gene: TRBJ2-7
clone size: -

CDR3 protein: CASRNTGETEAFF
V gene: TRBV27
J gene: TRBJ1-1
clone size: -